The rows below give T cell receptor beta chains drawn from one sample of a study of blood T cell repertoires in COVID-19. Libraries were prepared by immunoSEQ multiplex PCR; TCRdb keeps only in-frame clonotypes and omits some of them. The repertoire holds 120,000 or so clones, with around 91% as singletons. The sample comprised peripheral blood. Source of these receptors: a man aged 65 to 79 with active or convalescent COVID-19. The CDR3 runs from the conserved cysteine through the conserved F or W. The order of the fields is J gene, D gene, V gene, clone size, CDR3 DNA, CDR3 protein. A D gene is named only where the DNA matches it firmly. Part of the rows lack a size; the others show once, few, many or a class for expanded clones.

>TRBJ1-5|TRBD1|TRBV7-6|few
TGTGCCAGCAGCTTAACCGGACAGGGGGGGGAACAGCCCCAGCATTTT
CASSLTGQGGEQPQHF
>TRBJ1-1|.|TRBV27|.
TGTGCCAGCAGTTTATCTCCGGGGGTGAGCACTGAAGCTTTCTTT
CASSLSPGVSTEAFF
>TRBJ1-5|.|TRBV24-1|.
TGTGCCACCAGTGATCCGCAGGGGCCCCCTAATCAGCCCCAGCATTTT
CATSDPQGPPNQPQHF
>TRBJ1-6|.|TRBV2|.
TGTGCCAGCGCAGGGTTGCATAATTCACCCCTCCACTTT
CASAGLHNSPLHF
>TRBJ1-5|.|TRBV5-1|once
TGCGCCAGCAGTTCGGGAAACAATCAGCCCCAGCATTTT
CASSSGNNQPQHF
>TRBJ1-2|TRBD1|TRBV28|.
TGTGCCAGCAGTGCGGGACAGCAAATCTATGGCTACACCTTC
CASSAGQQIYGYTF
>TRBJ1-5|.|TRBV2|.
TGTGCCAGCAATAAGGAGGGTGACCAGCCCCAGCATTTT
CASNKEGDQPQHF
>TRBJ2-7|TRBD1|TRBV20-1|once
TGCAGTGCTTCGACAGGGCTCGAGCAGTACTTC
CSASTGLEQYF
>TRBJ1-6|.|TRBV7-9|.
TGTGCCAGCAGCTTAGCAGGGGCGGGGACGGCACCCCTCCACTTT
CASSLAGAGTAPLHF
>TRBJ2-3|.|TRBV28|.
TGTGCCAGCAGTTCCCCCACCTACACAGATACGCAGTATTTT
CASSSPTYTDTQYF
>TRBJ2-1|.|TRBV11-2|.
TGTGCCAGCAGCACGGGATCATGGGATGAGCAGTTCTTC
CASSTGSWDEQFF
>TRBJ2-5|.|TRBV10-3|once
TGTGCCATCAGACCGGACTACCGCACGGAGACCCAGTACTTC
CAIRPDYRTETQYF
>TRBJ1-2|.|TRBV12-3/TRBV12-4|.
TGTGCCAGCAGTCCCTCGGGGGGCTATGGCTACACCTTC
CASSPSGGYGYTF
>TRBJ2-3|TRBD1|TRBV27|.
TGTGCCAGCAGCCCAGGGGGCAGGCCCACAGATACGCAGTATTTT
CASSPGGRPTDTQYF
>TRBJ2-1|TRBD2|TRBV27|.
TGTGCCAGCAGTTTAGCTAGCGGGGGCGGTTACAATGAGCAGTTCTTC
CASSLASGGGYNEQFF
>TRBJ1-4|.|TRBV5-4|.
TGTGCCAGCAGCTTGATTTACGGCGGAACTAATGAAAAACTGTTTTTT
CASSLIYGGTNEKLFF
>TRBJ2-1|.|TRBV11-1|few
TGTGCCAGCAGCATCCCGGCGGGTTTACGAGGAGGGTTCTTC
CASSIPAGLRGGFF
>TRBJ2-7|TRBD2|TRBV9|.
TGTGCCAGCAGCGTAGGGACTAGCGCCCCACAACACGAGCAGTACTTC
CASSVGTSAPQHEQYF
>TRBJ2-7|TRBD1|TRBV28|.
TGTGCCAGCAGGCAAACAGGGGGCGAGCAGTACTTC
CASRQTGGEQYF
>TRBJ1-5|.|TRBV5-6|.
TGTGCCAGCAGCTTACAGGGAATGCCCCAGCATTTT
CASSLQGMPQHF
>TRBJ2-7|TRBD1|TRBV19|.
TGTGCCAGTAGCCAAACAGGGGTCAACTACGAGCAGTACTTC
CASSQTGVNYEQYF
>TRBJ1-6|.|TRBV6-1|few
TGTGCCAGCAGTGATCTAGGGGATGTCCTCCACTTT
CASSDLGDVLHF
>TRBJ1-2|TRBD1|TRBV28|.
TGTGCCAGCAGTTTTCCCCGGACAGGGATGGGTGGCTACACCTTC
CASSFPRTGMGGYTF
>TRBJ1-4|.|TRBV25-1|.
TGTGCCAGCAGCCCGGAGGACAGTAATGAAAAACTGTTTTTT
CASSPEDSNEKLFF
>TRBJ2-3|TRBD2|TRBV2|.
TGTGCCAGCAGCGCGACTAGCGGCGGCACAGATACGCAGTATTTT
CASSATSGGTDTQYF
>TRBJ2-3|.|TRBV9|once
TGTGCCAGCAGCGTTTCGGGGGATACGCAGTATTTT
CASSVSGDTQYF
>TRBJ2-6|TRBD1|TRBV15|.
TGTGCCACCAGCAGAGATAAGGACAGGGGGCCTGGGGCCAACGTCCTGACTTTC
CATSRDKDRGPGANVLTF
>TRBJ1-1|.|TRBV6-6|.
TGTGCCAGCAGTGACGGGGGGCAGGGTATCACTGAAGCTTTCTTT
CASSDGGQGITEAFF
>TRBJ2-1|.|TRBV24-1|.
TGTGCCACGGAAAACCGGGACTCGTACTCCTACAATGAGCAGTTCTTC
CATENRDSYSYNEQFF
>TRBJ1-2|TRBD1|TRBV18|.
TGTGCCAGCTCACCGGGGACAGGGGGCACCGGTAACTATGGCTACACCTTC
CASSPGTGGTGNYGYTF
>TRBJ1-1|TRBD1|TRBV19|.
TGTGCCAGTATCGTTGACAGGGGGATGACCACTGAAGCTTTCTTT
CASIVDRGMTTEAFF
>TRBJ2-1|.|TRBV27|.
TGTGCCAGCAGTAGGTTCTCTAGCAAGGGCAATGAGCAGTTCTTC
CASSRFSSKGNEQFF
>TRBJ2-4|.|TRBV19|.
TGTGCCAGTAGTATAGGCGACATTCAGTACTTC
CASSIGDIQYF
>TRBJ1-3|.|TRBV28|.
TGTGCCAGCAGTAAAGAACAGGAGCTCTCTGGAAACACCATATATTTT
CASSKEQELSGNTIYF
>TRBJ2-3|.|TRBV18|.
TGTGCCAGCTCCGCGGTAGTTGATACGCAGTATTTT
CASSAVVDTQYF
>TRBJ2-5|.|TRBV4-1|.
TGCGCCAGCAGCCAAGGTCTGGAGCCTACCGCAGAGACCCAGTACTTC
CASSQGLEPTAETQYF
>TRBJ1-3|.|TRBV6-1|.
TGTGCCAGCAGTGGGACAGCAGTTTACCTCTCTGGAAACACCATATATTTT
CASSGTAVYLSGNTIYF
>TRBJ1-1|.|TRBV18|.
TGTGCCAGCTCAGCCGATGGACAGCTCTGGTCGGAAGCTTTCTTT
CASSADGQLWSEAFF
>TRBJ2-7|TRBD2|TRBV7-6|.
TGTGCCAGCAGCTCGACTTCTAGCGGGTTTACCTACGAGCAGTACTTC
CASSSTSSGFTYEQYF
>TRBJ2-7|TRBD1|TRBV4-1|.
TGCGCCAGCAGCCAAGATCCGGGACAGGGGGTAGGGTACGAGCAGTACTTC
CASSQDPGQGVGYEQYF
>TRBJ2-2|TRBD1|TRBV27|.
TGTGCCAGCAGTACCCGACAGGGGAGTGGCACCGGGGAGCTGTTTTTT
CASSTRQGSGTGELFF
>TRBJ2-7|.|TRBV4-2|once
TGTGCCAGCAGCCAAAGGGGCAGTAGCTACGAGCAGTACTTC
CASSQRGSSYEQYF
>TRBJ2-6|.|TRBV5-6|.
TGTGCCAGCAGCTTGGGACAGTCTGGGGCCAACGTCCTGACTTTC
CASSLGQSGANVLTF
>TRBJ2-7|TRBD1|TRBV6-5|.
TGTGCCGGCGCCCTGGGGCAGGGGGCCGACGAGCAGTACTTC
CAGALGQGADEQYF
>TRBJ1-1|.|TRBV7-8|.
TGTGCCAGCAGCTTGGCAGGAAACACTGAAGCTTTCTTT
CASSLAGNTEAFF
>TRBJ1-1|.|TRBV3-1/TRBV3-2|.
TGTGCCAGCAGCCAAGGAAAGAGCACTGAAGCTTTCTTT
CASSQGKSTEAFF
>TRBJ1-5|TRBD1|TRBV9|.
TGTGCCAGCAGCGTAGGGCAGGGGGCCTGGCAGCCCCAGCATTTT
CASSVGQGAWQPQHF
>TRBJ1-5|.|TRBV6-5|.
TGTGCCAGCAGTTACACCGGGGAGGAAAGGCAGCCCCAGCATTTT
CASSYTGEERQPQHF
>TRBJ2-2|TRBD2|TRBV27|few
TGTGCCAGCAGTTCGGCTAGCGGGACTTACACCGGGGAGCTGTTTTTT
CASSSASGTYTGELFF
>TRBJ2-3|TRBD1|TRBV7-9|.
TGTGCCAGCTCGACAGGGAACACAGATACGCAGTATTTT
CASSTGNTDTQYF
>TRBJ1-4|TRBD1|TRBV27|.
TGTGCCAGCAGAGGATTAACCTTTGGACAGGGGGATAATGAAAAACTGTTTTTT
CASRGLTFGQGDNEKLFF
>TRBJ1-6|.|TRBV28|.
TGTGCCAGCAGTTTTGGTCCGGGGAATTCACCCCTCCACTTT
CASSFGPGNSPLHF
>TRBJ1-2|TRBD1|TRBV7-2|few
TGTGCCAGCAGCTTAGCCGGGACAGCGTATGGCTACACCTTC
CASSLAGTAYGYTF
>TRBJ2-1|.|TRBV7-9|.
TGTGCCAGCAGCTTAGAGGAAGGGGCGGGGGCCGACTACAATGAGCAGTTCTTC
CASSLEEGAGADYNEQFF
>TRBJ1-5|.|TRBV5-1|few
TGCGCCAGCAGCTTGGCCGGGACTCACGATCAGCCCCAGCATTTT
CASSLAGTHDQPQHF
>TRBJ2-1|TRBD2|TRBV6-1|.
TGTGCCAGCAGTGAAGGCTACGGGCGCGGGAGCGTGTATGAGCAGTTCTTC
CASSEGYGRGSVYEQFF